One sample yielded the 23 T cell receptor beta chains listed below, sequenced in a study of T cells in Graves' hyperthyroidism and ophthalmopathy. Using RNA transcripts as the source, TCR beta CDR3 regions were amplified. The TCR CDR3 first-round RT-PCR relied on the HTBI primer set. MiXCR, applied by TCRdb to the multiplex PCR reads, yields one record per CDR3 protein. Of hundreds of thousands of distinct CDR3 sequences listed, around a quarter were seen once; the top ten hold about 30%. The source material was blood. The receptors come from a man in his forties or fifties with Graves' hyperthyroidism that later progressed to Graves' ophthalmopathy.

This clonotype appeared a single time. This chain links TRBV19 with TRBJ1-1; 7 bases agree with TRBD1. There are 13 residues in the CDR3. Germline V lookup: CDR1 LNHDA, CDR2 SQIVND (reference sequence). V lost 7 bases to trimming and J lost 2 bases; unmatched junction nucleotides: 4. For the CDR3, the DNA is TGTGCCAGTAAATGGGACAGAAACACTGAAGCTTTCTTT. It yields the protein CASKWDRNTEAFF.

Many counts were recorded for this clonotype. V gene TRBV12-3 or TRBV12-4 combines with J gene TRBJ1-1; D unresolved. This CDR3 has 13 amino acids. V lost 4 bases, J lost 6 bases, and 12 bases lay in between. The CDR3 here is CASSWTHKAEAFF. In nucleotides, the CDR3 is TGTGCCAGCAGTTGGACGCACAAAGCTGAAGCTTTCTTT.

The sample holds a few counts of this clonotype. The chain carries TRBV5-1 and TRBJ2-3; D may match TRBD1 or TRBD2 (5 bases each). Germline CDR1 SGHRS, CDR2 YFSETQ. The ends were cut back, 4 bases at V and 0 bases at J, with 9 bases in the middle. The CDR3 contains 14 residues. CDR3 region: CASSGDLSTDTQYF. For the CDR3, the DNA is TGCGCCAGCAGCGGGGACCTTAGCACAGATACGCAGTATTTT.

In this sample, this clonotype turned up many times. The rearrangement joins TRBV20-1 to TRBJ1-1, with D hard to call. The CDR3 extends over 12 amino acids. CDR1 and CDR2 from the germline V gene are DFQATT and SNEGSKA (reference sequence). Trimming pared 6 bases from V and 6 bases from J, leaving 14 bases between. In DNA form, the CDR3 reads TGCAGTGCCTCGACCACTATCGCTGAAGCTTTCTTT. Amino acids: CSASTTIAEAFF.

This clonotype was counted at least ten times. The chain recombines TRBV19 with TRBJ1-5; no clear D gene. Germline loops: CDR1 LNHDA, CDR2 SQIVND (reference sequence). This CDR3 comprises 14 residues. With 8 bases removed from V and 4 bases from J, the gap between germline ends came to 15 bases. The DNA for the CDR3 is TGTGCCAGTGGCCTCGGACGGGAAAATCAGCCCCAGCATTTT. Translation: CASGLGRENQPQHF.

This clonotype was recorded many times. This CDR3 reads CASSPLGDMNTEAFF. Here the CDR3 DNA reads TGTGCCAGCAGTCCCTTGGGAGACATGAACACTGAAGCTTTCTTT. The V and J genes are TRBV6-5 and TRBJ1-1; D is undetermined. The CDR3 consists of 15 residues. CDR1 and CDR2 from the germline V gene are MNHEY and SVGAGI. V lost 5 bases and J lost 0, with 13 bases in between.

The CDR3: CASRQATGELFF. The CDR3 nucleotides are TGTGCCAGCAGGCAAGCCACCGGGGAGCTGTTTTTT. This chain links TRBV12-3 or TRBV12-4 with TRBJ2-2; D is uncertain. V was shortened by 6 bases and J by 4 bases, with 6 bases between the two germline ends. This CDR3 is 12 amino acids long.

This clonotype was counted many times. V is TRBV19 and J is TRBJ1-5; tentative D call: TRBD1 (6 bases). Per the germline V gene, CDR1 is LNHDA and CDR2 is SQIVND (reference sequence). The V end was cut by 9 bases, the J end by 5 bases, with 17 bases between. The CDR3 covers 14 residues. The CDR3 coding sequence is TGTGCCAGCGCAACAGGCAGGGGTTATCAGCCCCAGCATTTT. Translated: CASATGRGYQPQHF.

In this sample, this clonotype turned up many times. The chain has TRBV6-2 or TRBV6-3 and TRBJ2-7, with 7 nucleotides matching TRBD1. CDR1 is MNHEY, CDR2 SVGEGT, per germline. The CDR3 sequence is 13 residues long. Trimming removed 4 bases from V and 1 base from J; junction bases left unmatched: 1. The CDR3 protein is CASSWGQSYEQYF. The CDR3 DNA follows: TGTGCCAGCAGTTGGGGACAGTCCTACGAGCAGTACTTC.

This clonotype was counted at least ten times. This chain links TRBV15 with TRBJ2-7; TRBD1 is a possible D gene (5 bases). The CDR3 spans 15 residues. V was trimmed by 5 bases and J by 0 bases, leaving 14 bases between them. Germline CDR1 and CDR2: LNHNV and YYDKDF (reference sequence). The CDR3 coding sequence is TGTGCCACCAGCTCCGAAGGGGCGAGCTCCTACGAGCAGTACTTC. It translates to CATSSEGASSYEQYF.

The count of this clonotype is one. The V and J genes are TRBV28 and TRBJ2-5; D unclear. The ends were cut back, 5 bases at V and 1 base at J, with 14 bases in the middle. This CDR3 contains 15 residues. CDR1 MDHEN and CDR2 SYDVKM come from the germline V gene. CDR3 bases: TGTGCCAGCAGTCCTAGGGCATGGGCCCAAGAGACCCAGTACTTC. It encodes CASSPRAWAQETQYF.

This clonotype was seen more than once but under ten times. A much larger clonotype is one base distant, so this may be a read error. The J gene is TRBJ1-1, the V gene TRBV10-2; D unresolved. This CDR3 has 13 amino acids. Germline lookup yields CDR1 WSHSY and CDR2 SAAADI. CDR3 bases: TGCGCCTGCAGTCCCCCGGTAGGCACTGAAGCTTTCTTT. The encoded protein is CACSPPVGTEAFF.

This clonotype was seen ten or more times. V is TRBV20-1 and J is TRBJ1-6; the D gene is possibly TRBD1 (6 bases). The CDR3 is 14 amino acids. From germline, CDR1 is DFQATT and CDR2 SNEGSKA (reference sequence). V was shortened by 2 bases and J by 7 bases, with 12 bases between the two germline ends. The CDR3 spells CSARRGGGNSPLHF. The CDR3 nucleotides are TGCAGTGCTAGAAGGGGGGGAGGGAATTCACCCCTCCACTTT.

At least ten counts were recorded for this clonotype. V is TRBV3-1 and J is TRBJ1-1; D is uncertain. Looked up from germline, CDR1 is LGHDT and CDR2 is YNNKEL (reference sequence). This CDR3 spans 13 amino acids. V was clipped by 0 bases and J by 5 bases, with 7 bases between them. The DNA for the CDR3 is TGTGCCAGCAGCCAAGATGACGGTACTGAAGCTTTCTTT. It specifies CASSQDDGTEAFF.

Only a few counts were recorded for this clonotype. The CDR3 sequence: CASSLIVGTGHTDTQYF. Written as DNA, the CDR3 is TGTGCCAGCAGCTTAATAGTTGGGACAGGACACACAGATACGCAGTATTTT. The V gene is TRBV11-2, the J gene TRBJ2-3; 8 positions match TRBD1. Trimming took 2 bases from V and 2 from J; bases not matched to a gene: 9. The CDR3 extends over 17 amino acids. Germline assignment: CDR1 SGHAT and CDR2 FQNNGV.

This clonotype was counted ten times or more. The CDR3 DNA reads TGTGCCAGCAGTCCAACGACACGACTCTCCTACGAGCAGTACTTC. Protein: CASSPTTRLSYEQYF. The chain is built from TRBV28 and TRBJ2-7, with D uncertain. Germline CDR1 MDHEN, CDR2 SYDVKM. The CDR3 is made up of 15 amino acids. The V end was cut by 5 bases, the J end by 0 bases, with 14 bases between.

The chain is built from TRBV6-5 and TRBJ1-1; D is unresolved. The CDR3 contains 15 residues. With 0 bases removed from V and 1 base from J, the gap between germline ends came to 9 bases. CDR1 is MNHEY, CDR2 SVGAGI, per germline. The chain's CDR3 is CASSYSMSGNTEAFF. The CDR3 coding sequence is TGTGCCAGCAGTTACTCGATGTCGGGGAACACTGAAGCTTTCTTT.

V usage is TRBV18 and J usage is TRBJ2-7; possible D gene TRBD2, 6 bases. This CDR3 has 13 residues. V shed 6 bases and J shed 3 bases, with 12 bases lying between them. Germline V gene data show CDR1 as KGHSH and CDR2 as LQKENI. Here the CDR3 reads CASSPRRDYEQYF. As DNA, the CDR3 is TGTGCCAGCTCCCCAAGGCGGGACTACGAGCAGTACTTC.

This clonotype has ten or more counts. This rearrangement joins TRBV4-2 to TRBJ1-5; TRBD1 might be the D (6 bases). The CDR3 has 14 amino acids. Trimming stripped 1 base from V and 8 bases from J, with 12 bases between. CDR1 is LGHNA and CDR2 is YNFKEQ in the germline V gene. The DNA for the CDR3 is TGTGCCAGCAGCCAAGGTAACAGGGATAAGCCCCAGCATTTT. Residues: CASSQGNRDKPQHF.

This clonotype has ten or more counts. The chain employs TRBV12-3 or TRBV12-4 and TRBJ2-7, with 9 bases aligning to TRBD1. V shed 6 bases, J shed 1 base, and the junction held 7 bases outside the gene matches. The CDR3 consists of 15 residues. The CDR3 here is CASSFRTGESYEQYF. CDR3 DNA sequence: TGTGCCAGCAGCTTCAGGACAGGGGAGTCCTACGAGCAGTACTTC.

This clonotype was recorded at least ten times. CDR3: CATSRDRASRTELTDTQYF. DNA for the CDR3: TGTGCCACCAGCAGAGATAGAGCTTCACGGACAGAGCTCACAGATACGCAGTATTTT. V is TRBV15 and J is TRBJ2-3; TRBD1 might be the D (6 bases). There are 19 residues in the CDR3. Trimming shortened V by 0 bases and J by 2 bases, and 21 bases separated the two germline ends. The germline V gene encodes CDR1 LNHNV and CDR2 YYDKDF (reference sequence).

This clonotype was detected many times. The J gene is TRBJ2-7, the V gene TRBV7-3; 9 bases line up with TRBD1. Looked up from germline, CDR1 is SGHTA and CDR2 is FQGTGA. The CDR3 has 14 amino acids. With 4 bases clipped from V and 1 base from J, the junction kept 2 bases outside the gene matches. The CDR3 loop reads CASSSDRGSYEQYF. DNA for the CDR3: TGTGCCAGCAGCTCGGACAGGGGTTCCTACGAGCAGTACTTC.

This chain joins TRBV28 and TRBJ2-7; TRBD2 matches 13 bases. The germline V gene encodes CDR1 MDHEN and CDR2 SYDVKM. The trim removed 2 bases at V and 4 bases at J, leaving 8 bases unmatched. The CDR3 has 17 residues. The CDR3 region is CASSLLRGLAGEYEQYF. CDR3 coding DNA: TGTGCCAGCAGTTTACTACGAGGACTAGCGGGAGAGTACGAGCAGTACTTC.